The text below deals with one T cell receptor beta chain. Its antigen is not yet known. Base quality data are lacking; no much larger clone is found one base away. The CDR3 spans 13 residues, from the cysteine through the phenylalanine. Only the CDR3 DNA is retained, 39 bases long and in frame from the first base. Relative to germline, V is missing 2 bases and J is missing 4 bases, with 3 bases of the junction outside any gene match. The germline V gene yields SQVTM for CDR1 and ANQGSEA for CDR2. This sample is part of a study of cytomegalovirus exposure and HLA in healthy donors (dated by TCRdb to about 2017). About the investigation overall: An earlier analysis of approximately 600 of the donors reported 250 to 300 Gb of sequence data and roughly 100 million unique TCR beta sequences from 150 million to 200 million T cells. Alongside the repertoire data, information on donor age, sex, ethnicity and CMV serostatus was compiled. Among the approximately 400 genotyped donors, approximately 81% belonged to the genetic ancestry cluster associated with self-reported Caucasian donors. Typing coverage varied by locus: about 620-640 donors for A, B, C, DRB1 and DQB1; approximately 520 for DQA1; more than 600 for DPA1; roughly 450 for DPB1. An early release covering some 640 HLA-typed donors comprised roughly 300 gigabases of sequencing data and tens of millions of unique TCR sequences. The later analysis used no new phenotypic data to find candidate immune exposures, relying instead on TCR beta sequences and their occurrence across donors. HLA typing covered class I and class II loci at four-digit resolution. A later genetic analysis took genome-wide SNP genotypes for 398 of the 666 donors and used that subset as a discovery cohort. Every repertoire in the discovery cohort had been generated on one and the same sequencing platform. Across 398 genotyped donors of the cohort, an average of roughly 200,000 unique TCR beta nucleotide sequences per donor were sequenced, and approximately 19% of those sequences were non-productive. In addition to the first cohort of around 670 subjects, a separate validation cohort of 130 or so different subjects was used. A later analysis re-analyzed previously published TCR beta repertoires from 650 to 800 donors and added high-resolution HLA genotyping to study TCR occurrence patterns. Four to six DR-DQ haplotypes were handled as single units for association and clustering, since linkage in the cohort was strong. The study profiled the T cell repertoires of under 700 subjects by immunosequencing and related them to cytomegalovirus serostatus. An earlier analysis of roughly 600 of the donors used high-throughput TCR beta sequencing to judge whether each TCR beta V gene segment behaved as functional or pseudogenic. The study was designed to test whether signatures of past pathogen exposure could be identified by cataloging public T cell receptors. To predict cytomegalovirus infection status, the study combined high-throughput TCR immunosequencing, statistical association of individual TCRs with disease status, and machine learning. General conclusions and limits of the study: The authors suggested that the approach could potentially be generalized to other disease states and immunological phenotypes. Specific HLA alleles were associated with 15,000 to 20,000 TCR beta sequences at a false discovery rate of 0.05 in a later analysis. The sequencing pipeline was judged likely to have produced a cluster of highly shared sequence variants as a technical artifact. In a later analysis, the rate of TCR association differed among HLA loci, with DRB1 alleles having the most associated TCRs and HLA-C alleles having the fewest. In a later analysis, several top co-occurrence clusters were reported to appear linked to parvovirus B19, influenza, CMV and Epstein-Barr virus. In an earlier analysis of about 540 of the donors, most TCR beta V segments were observed in productive rearrangements about 87% or about 30% of the time, broadly matching IMGT annotations. Assigning TCR associations to individual alleles was difficult when HLA alleles, especially DR and DQ, strongly co-occurred. While some public TCRs were present in many individuals, most TCR sequences turned up only very rarely across donors. Compared with equally common non-associated chains, HLA-associated TCR beta chains in a later analysis were more clonally expanded and had lower generation probabilities. Most CMV-associated TCR beta chains appeared to be HLA-restricted in a later analysis, and the HLA associations seemed to be driven largely by CMV exposure. A further reported finding was that TCR beta sequences accurately predicted the HLA-A and HLA-B alleles for most subjects in the first cohort. A later genetic analysis reported fewer N-insertions in productive TCRs among donors in an Asian-associated ancestry cluster than the approximately 700-donor mean. Because HLA typing was missing for some donors at each locus, association tests included only the typed subset. The cohort was sequenced for TCR beta chains only, and without alpha or paired-chain data the features that could be detected were limited. The study listed 150 to 200 TCR beta chains as associated with cytomegalovirus. A later genetic analysis associated a missense DCLRE1C variant with V-gene and J-gene trimming of TCR beta chains, and an independent cohort replicated the association. Because the 87-base-pair reads could not distinguish some IMGT-functional V segments, including TRBV6-2 and TRBV6-3, those segments were excluded. Because counts were too low, about 18 rarely observed V segments, including chromosome 9 orphons, were excluded from the earlier analysis of around 640 of the donors. Correlated functional status among segregating V segments might be attributable to linkage disequilibrium, but an unknown experimental factor could not be ruled out. Three of the identified cytomegalovirus-associated TCR beta chains were confirmed in vitro to be specific for cytomegalovirus antigens. Sequencing depth was assumed to be roughly uniform across donors in the presence/absence analyses, though that assumption may not hold. In both the original and validation cohorts, the classifier was reported to diagnose cytomegalovirus status with high specificity and sensitivity. For the cohort, immune exposure information was limited to CMV serostatus.

The library was made by the immunoSEQ multiplex PCR assay. A mixture of 60 forward primers for TCR Vbeta segments and 13 reverse primers for TCR Jbeta segments was used in the multiplex PCR. Amplification of the CDR3 region of rearranged TCR beta genes was performed with a multiplex PCR assay on genomic DNA. The Illumina HiSeq System was used to sequence the amplified TCR beta libraries as 87-base-pair reads. Turning to the authors' computational methods: A later analysis tallied 75 million to 85 million unique TCR beta chains across the 650 to 750 repertoires, and some 12 million of those chains were shared by two or more donors. A nearest-neighbor algorithm error-corrected the raw reads and collapsed the reads into unique sequences, merging closely related sequences to remove PCR and sequencing errors. CDR3 sequences were aligned to IMGT reference sequences to assign V, D and J gene segments. For a sequence to be retained, a match of at least six nucleotides was required to both a V gene segment and a J gene segment. Rearrangements were classified as productive when the CDR3 lacked stop codons and remained in frame with V and J, and all other rearrangements were classified as non-productive. Following IMGT convention, CDR3 was defined as the stretch from the second conserved V-encoded cysteine up to the conserved J-encoded phenylalanine. Sequences without an unambiguous match to a single V gene segment were excluded from the earlier analysis of approximately 560 of the donors. An earlier analysis of about 590 of the donors classified V segments as functional when productive rearrangements were above 56.7% and as segregating when the standard deviation between donors was above 5%. A statistical classification framework was built to diagnose cytomegalovirus status from the catalog of TCR beta chain sequences. V and J gene assignment, in a later analysis, came from comparing TCR nucleotide sequences with IMGT/GENE-DB human TR gene sequences. In a later analysis, CDR3 sequences and most-parsimonious VDJ recombination scenarios were assigned using the TCRdist pipeline. In a later analysis, every TCR beta chain was defined by the combination of its CDR3 amino acid sequence and its V-gene family, and reads without a unique V-gene family were dropped. As a way to deal with suspected cross-contamination and a sequencing artifact, a later analysis dropped approximately 590 nucleotide sequences that were highly shared and had low generation probability. In a later analysis, a clonal expansion index was calculated for each public chain from normalized within-repertoire ranks of inferred template counts. In a later analysis, generation probabilities were computed with a VDJ recombination model fitted to out-of-frame rearrangements, and the resulting probabilities were checked against IGoR. A later analysis scored TCR-TCR, TCR-HLA and TCR-CMV co-occurrence with hypergeometric tests, applying a repertoire-size bias correction to TCR pairs. A later analysis estimated false discovery rates by permuting HLA or CMV assignments 20 times. A later analysis grouped co-occurring TCRs with DBSCAN, adding TCRdist sequence similarity when clustering within HLA-allele-positive subsets. Repertoires with fewer than 30,000 or more than 120,000 public chains were left out of co-occurrence clustering, as were about five repertoires with anomalous nucleotide sharing. Entries here come from immuneACCESS through TCRdb and include only in-frame sequences with V and J called. Some clones fail to appear in such tables; in the studies checked, an unresolved V gene covers under half of the shortfall, and the cause of the remainder is unknown. Clone size and V and J calls were adopted from that table, with D and trimming inferred from the DNA. In this sample the table shows 150,000 or so clones, 77% of which occur a single time. Jointly, the top ten make up about 4% of the sample.

The cohort comprised fewer than 750 healthy bone marrow donors. Cohort members were all nominally healthy when sampled, although unrecorded immune exposures were likely present. The donor was CMV seronegative and was included in the group of about 350 seronegative cohort members. Each donor provided a peripheral blood sample, and peripheral blood mononuclear cells were used for TCR beta sequencing. Genomic DNA extraction from the blood cell samples was performed with the Qiagen DNeasy Blood Extraction Kit. Sequencing was done on a sample of PBMCs. This TCR came from a male donor in good health and CMV-seronegative. The chain uses TRBV29-1 and TRBJ2-3; 7 of the junction bases match TRBD1. The nucleotide sequence reads TGCAGCGTTGAACGAGGGGGCCCAGATACGCAGTATTTT. Translation gives CSVERGGPDTQYF.